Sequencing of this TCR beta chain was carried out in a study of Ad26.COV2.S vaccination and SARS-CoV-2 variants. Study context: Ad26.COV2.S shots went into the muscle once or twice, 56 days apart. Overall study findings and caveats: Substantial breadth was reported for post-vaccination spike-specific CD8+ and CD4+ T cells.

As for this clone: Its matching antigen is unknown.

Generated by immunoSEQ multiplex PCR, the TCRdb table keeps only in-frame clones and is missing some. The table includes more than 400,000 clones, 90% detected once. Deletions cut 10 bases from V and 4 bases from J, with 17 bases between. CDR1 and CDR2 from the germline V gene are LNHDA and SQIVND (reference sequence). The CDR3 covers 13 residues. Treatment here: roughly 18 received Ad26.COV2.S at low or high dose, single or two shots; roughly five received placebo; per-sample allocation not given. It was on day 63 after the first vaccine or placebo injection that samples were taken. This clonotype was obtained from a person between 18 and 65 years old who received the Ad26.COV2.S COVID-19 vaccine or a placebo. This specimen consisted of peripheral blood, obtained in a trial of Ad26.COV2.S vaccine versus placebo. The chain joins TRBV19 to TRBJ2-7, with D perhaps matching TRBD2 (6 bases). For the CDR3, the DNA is TGTGCCACCCCTAGTGGAGGGACTTACGAGCAGTACTTC. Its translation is CATPSGGTYEQYF.